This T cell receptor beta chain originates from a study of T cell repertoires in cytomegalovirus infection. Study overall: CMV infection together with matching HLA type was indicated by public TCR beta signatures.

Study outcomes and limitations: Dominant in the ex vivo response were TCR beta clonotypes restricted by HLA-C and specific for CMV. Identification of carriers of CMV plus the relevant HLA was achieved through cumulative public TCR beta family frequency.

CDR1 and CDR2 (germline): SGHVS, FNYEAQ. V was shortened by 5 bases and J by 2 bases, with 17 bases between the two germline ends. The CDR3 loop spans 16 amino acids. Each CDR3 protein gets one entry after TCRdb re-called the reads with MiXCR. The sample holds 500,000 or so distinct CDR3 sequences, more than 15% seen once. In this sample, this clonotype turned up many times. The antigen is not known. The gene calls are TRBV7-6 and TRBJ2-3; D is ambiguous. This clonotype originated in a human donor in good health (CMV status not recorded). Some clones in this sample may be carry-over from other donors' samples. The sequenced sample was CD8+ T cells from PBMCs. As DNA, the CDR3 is TGTGCCAGCAGCGATGTCGCGGCAGGAGTCACAGATACGCAGTATTTT. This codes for CASSDVAAGVTDTQYF. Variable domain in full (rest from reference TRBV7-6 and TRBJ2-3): GAGVSQSPRYKVTKRGQDVALRCDPISGHVSLYWYRQALGQGPEFLTYFNYEAQQDKSGLPNDRFSAERPEGSISTLTIQRTEQRDSAMYRCASSDVAAGVTDTQYFGPGTRLTVL.